The present T cell receptor (beta chain) was sequenced within a study of human T cells and chemical hapten exposure. The sample's time point: patch test 1, 2 weeks after DPC sensitization. Described treatment: therapeutic diphenylcyclopropenone sensitization with weekly scalp DPC. The J segment lost 3 bases and the V segment lost 1 base, leaving 5 bases of the junction unmatched. The CDR3 has 17 residues. The sample holds many counts of this clonotype. TCRdb re-called the RACE reads through MiXCR, storing one row per CDR3 protein. In the table there are approximately 400,000 distinct CDR3 sequences, about 4.4% of which are singletons.

The sequence was obtained from a woman in her forties or fifties with alopecia areata. Some clones in this sample may be carry-over from other donors' samples. Material: whole blood, obtained in connection with sensitization to the hapten diphenylcyclopropenone (DPC). The chain links TRBV12-3 or TRBV12-4 to TRBJ2-7, with TRBD2 matching over 14 bases. This chain's CDR3 is CASSLEEGLAGVYEQYF. CDR3 DNA: TGTGCCAGCAGTTTAGAAGAGGGACTAGCGGGAGTCTACGAGCAGTACTTC.